These 29 T cell receptor beta chains share one sample of origin, sequenced in a study of vaccination and CD4 T cells after COVID-19 (dated by TCRdb to between 2021 and 2022). In light of the paper, this sample's treatment or condition label describes: roughly nine-day PBMC culture with coronavirus spike peptide pools or control peptides (ViraFEST assay). The method behind the library was PCR. Sequencing was carried out with an Illumina iSeq 100. TCR sequencing of DNA from cultured CD4+ T cells used the Oncomine TCR Beta short-read assay at the Johns Hopkins FTIC core. TCRdb itself trimmed the public reads at Q25 with fastp, ran MiXCR and retained productive beta chains. A single entry per CDR3 protein holds the most common genes and DNA from its merged rows. The sample table contains more than 12,000 distinct CDR3 sequences; only one count was recorded for approximately 48% of them. The biggest ten clones account for 8% to 9% of the sample.

The antigens for these receptors are not known. The sequenced sample was CD4+ T cells from blood, cultured in vitro. The receptors stem from a human donor who had recovered from COVID-19.

V is TRBV11-2 and J is TRBJ2-3; D is perhaps TRBD2 (5 bases). Germline V lookup: CDR1 SGHAT, CDR2 FQNNGV. V shed 3 bases and J shed 4 bases, with 14 bases lying between them. This CDR3 is 15 amino acids long. CDR3 residues: CASSLRGFGADTQYF. DNA for the CDR3: TGTGCCAGCAGCTTGCGCGGGTTCGGCGCAGATACGCAGTATTTT. The complete variable domain, with remaining parts taken from reference TRBV11-2 and TRBJ2-3, reads EAGVAQSPRYKIIEKRQSVAFWCNPISGHATLYWYQQILGQGPKLLIQFQNNGVVDDSQLPKDRFSAERLKGVDSTLKIQPAKLEDSAVYLCASSLRGFGADTQYFGPGTRLTVL.

The chain uses TRBV10-3 and TRBJ1-2; no firm D call. The length of the CDR3 is 15 residues. V was trimmed by 0 bases and J by 8 bases, leaving 16 bases between them. CDR1 is ENHRY, CDR2 SYGVKD, per germline. Here the CDR3 reads CAISESGGNTRGYTF. As DNA, the CDR3 is TGTGCCATCAGTGAGTCGGGTGGAAACACGAGAGGCTACACCTTC.

This chain connects TRBV7-2 to TRBJ2-5, with 7 bases matching TRBD1. This CDR3 is built from 14 residues. Per germline, CDR1 SGHTA and CDR2 FQGNSA. J gave up 2 bases and V 4 bases, and 4 bases lay outside the gene matches. For the CDR3, the DNA is TGTGCCAGCAGCTATGACAGGGTTCAAGAGACCCAGTACTTC. Its protein product is CASSYDRVQETQYF.

J is TRBJ2-6 and V is TRBV28; D unclear. Trimming removed 6 bases at V and 0 bases at J, with 18 bases between. The length of the CDR3 is 18 residues. Germline V CDR1 and CDR2: MDHEN, SYDVKM. The CDR3 is CASSSIGPISSGANVLTF. The CDR3, as DNA: TGTGCCAGCAGCTCAATCGGGCCCATTTCCTCTGGGGCCAACGTCCTGACTTTC.

The V and J genes are TRBV6-5 and TRBJ2-7, with D possibly matching TRBD1 (6 bases). Trimming took off 3 bases at V and 3 bases at J, with 15 bases between the two ends. The CDR3 is 15 amino acids. The germline V gene has CDR1 MNHEY and CDR2 SVGAGI. This chain's CDR3 is CASSYDSGQVYEQYF. The CDR3 nucleotides are TGTGCCAGCAGTTATGATTCGGGACAAGTCTACGAGCAGTACTTC.

This clonotype has just one count. The rearrangement joins TRBV20-1 to TRBJ1-1, with a possible D match to TRBD1 (6 bases). Germline V gene sequence: CDR1 DFQATT, CDR2 SNEGSKA (reference sequence). The CDR3 is 14 residues long. V lost 1 base to trimming and J lost 1 base, with 10 bases between them. The CDR3 sequence is CSARVGGPNTEAFF. CDR3 coding DNA: TGCAGTGCTAGAGTGGGGGGGCCGAACACTGAAGCTTTCTTT.

There are a few counts of this clonotype. This chain connects TRBV19 to TRBJ1-5, with D tentatively TRBD1 (6 bases). The CDR3 loop spans 17 amino acids. The V gene's germline CDR1 is LNHDA and CDR2 SQIVND (reference sequence). V was shortened by 4 bases and J by 3 bases, with 19 bases between the two germline ends. The CDR3 DNA reads TGTGCCAGTAGTAGGGGGCCCACACAGGGAAACAATCAGCCCCAGCATTTT. Protein product: CASSRGPTQGNNQPQHF.

V gene TRBV28 combines with J gene TRBJ2-6; D may be TRBD1 (6 bases). Per germline, CDR1 MDHEN and CDR2 SYDVKM. V lost 5 bases, J lost 0 bases, and 17 bases lay in between. The CDR3 is 18 amino acids. In DNA, the CDR3 is TGTGCCAGCAGTGCACCGGGACACTCCCTCTCTGGGGCCAACGTCCTGACTTTC. The encoded protein is CASSAPGHSLSGANVLTF. Variable domain in full (rest from reference TRBV28 and TRBJ2-6): DVKVTQSSRYLVKRTGEKVFLECVQDMDHENMFWYRQDPGLGLRLIYFSYDVKMKEKGDIPEGYSVSREKKERFSLILESASTNQTSMYLCASSAPGHSLSGANVLTFGAGSRLTVL.

The rearrangement joins TRBV2 to TRBJ1-5, with TRBD1 matching over 9 bases. Germline V gene data show CDR1 as SNHLY and CDR2 as FYNNEI. V lost 3 bases to trimming and J lost 0 bases; unmatched junction nucleotides: 6. The CDR3 has 17 amino acids. The CDR3 DNA sequence: TGTGCCAGCAGTGAGGGGACAGGGCCGTATAGCAATCAGCCCCAGCATTTT. Translated: CASSEGTGPYSNQPQHF.

The chain links TRBV4-1 to TRBJ2-1; TRBD2 matches 13 bases. The CDR3 is 15 amino acids. Losses at the gene ends were 6 bases for V and 9 bases for J; bases not matched to a gene: 8. Germline V gene data show CDR1 as MGHRA and CDR2 as YSYEKL. The CDR3 DNA reads as TGCGCCAGCAGACTGGGACTAGCGGGGAGGAGTGAGCAGTTCTTC. The encoded protein is CASRLGLAGRSEQFF.

In this sample, this clonotype turned up once. V and J are TRBV20-1 and TRBJ1-1; 7 nucleotides agree with TRBD1. Germline V gene lookup returns CDR1 DFQATT and CDR2 SNEGSKA (reference sequence). V lost 0 bases, J lost 0 bases, and 7 bases stayed unmatched. The CDR3 is 16 residues long. The CDR3 spells CSARDQTGAMNTEAFF. The CDR3 DNA follows: TGCAGTGCTAGAGATCAAACAGGGGCAATGAACACTGAAGCTTTCTTT.

In its sample, this clonotype was seen a few times. This chain's CDR3 is CASSPGTANYGYTF. In DNA form, the CDR3 reads TGTGCCAGCAGTCCCGGGACAGCTAACTATGGCTACACCTTC. The chain links TRBV2 to TRBJ1-2; 7 nucleotides match TRBD1. The CDR3 sequence is 14 residues long. Germline V gene data show CDR1 as SNHLY and CDR2 as FYNNEI. The junction had 3 bases not matched to a gene; V was cut back by 5 bases and J by 0 bases. Full variable domain (remainder filled in from reference TRBV2 and TRBJ1-2): EPEVTQTPSHQVTQMGQEVILRCVPISNHLYFYWYRQILGQKVEFLVSFYNNEISEKSEIFDDQFSVERPDGSNFTLKIRSTKLEDSAMYFCASSPGTANYGYTFGSGTRLTVV.

This clonotype showed up just once. The chain carries TRBV7-2 and TRBJ1-3; 7 bases align to TRBD1. The CDR3 loop spans 15 amino acids. J was trimmed by 3 bases and V by 4 bases; bases with no gene match: 6. Germline V gene data show CDR1 as SGHTA and CDR2 as FQGNSA. CDR3 in DNA: TGTACCAGCAGCTGGACGACAGGGTTTGGAAACACCATATATTTT. Its protein is CTSSWTTGFGNTIYF.

This chain connects TRBV12-3 or TRBV12-4 to TRBJ1-2; 7 bases match TRBD1. The V gene end was trimmed by 7 bases and the J gene end by 7 bases; junction bases not matched to a gene: 12. This CDR3 contains 14 residues. The CDR3 sequence: CASKIRGRTFGYTF. In DNA, the CDR3 is TGTGCCAGCAAAATAAGGGGGCGCACTTTTGGCTACACCTTC.

This clonotype was observed a few times. The V and J genes are TRBV6-4 and TRBJ1-2; TRBD1 might be the D (5 bases). CDR3 length equals 13 residues. V was trimmed by 2 bases and J by 6 bases, leaving 10 bases between them. Germline CDR1 and CDR2: MRHNA and SNTAGT. In DNA, the CDR3 is TGTGCCAGCAGTGACGGGACTGAGGATGGCTACACCTTC. This encodes CASSDGTEDGYTF.

The genes are TRBV4-1 and TRBJ1-1, with D perhaps matching TRBD1 (5 bases). V lost 4 bases and J lost 1, with 7 bases in between. This CDR3 is 13 amino acids long. Germline lookup yields CDR1 MGHRA and CDR2 YSYEKL. CDR3 in DNA: TGCGCCAGCAGCCTAGGACAGAACACTGAAGCTTTCTTT. It translates to CASSLGQNTEAFF.

This chain links TRBV7-2 with TRBJ2-7; TRBD2 matches 14 bases. The V gene's germline CDR1 is SGHTA and CDR2 FQGNSA. Trimming removed 5 bases from V and 7 bases from J; junction bases left unmatched: 7. This CDR3 region has 15 residues. The DNA for the CDR3 is TGTGCCAGCAGCCTATCGGGACTAGCGGGAGTGGAGCAGTACTTC. Translation gives CASSLSGLAGVEQYF.

This chain uses TRBV4-1 with TRBJ2-3, with D tentatively TRBD1 or TRBD2 (5 bases each). V was shortened by 7 bases and J by 0 bases, with 11 bases between the two germline ends. The CDR3 spans 14 residues. Germline V CDR1 and CDR2: MGHRA, YSYEKL. In DNA form, the CDR3 reads TGCGCCAGCACCGGGACCTTCAGCACAGATACGCAGTATTTT. Translating gives CASTGTFSTDTQYF.

J is TRBJ2-1 and V is TRBV7-8; perhaps TRBD2 as D (6 bases). The V gene's germline CDR1 is SGHVS and CDR2 FQNEAQ. CDR3 size: 14 residues. With 11 bases removed from V and 2 bases from J, the gap between germline ends came to 16 bases. The CDR3 loop is CACLRGEAYNEQFF. CDR3 nucleotides: TGTGCCTGCCTGCGGGGAGAAGCCTACAATGAGCAGTTCTTC.

The CDR3 sequence: CASRTGTNTEAFF. The CDR3 DNA is TGTGCCAGCAGAACAGGGACAAACACTGAAGCTTTCTTT. The rearrangement uses TRBV6-1 and TRBJ1-1; tentative D call: TRBD1 (6 bases). Germline CDR1 reads MNHNS; CDR2 reads SASEGT. Trimming took off 6 bases at V and 2 bases at J, with 10 bases between the two ends. The CDR3 totals 13 residues.

This clonotype was counted between two and nine times. The rearrangement uses TRBV6-5 and TRBJ2-1; no firm D call. Germline V gives CDR1 MNHEY, CDR2 SVGAGI. Trimming took 0 bases from V and 5 from J, leaving 11 bases between them. The CDR3 runs to 15 residues. The CDR3 DNA reads TGTGCCAGCAGTTACTCTCCCAGGTACAACAATGAGCAGTTCTTC. It codes for CASSYSPRYNNEQFF.

This clonotype was detected only a few times. Written as DNA, the CDR3 is TGTGCCACCAGTGACCCCGGGACAGGGGACTACGAGCAGTACTTC. Translated: CATSDPGTGDYEQYF. The J gene is TRBJ2-7, the V gene TRBV24-1; 10 bases align to TRBD1. The CDR3 runs 15 residues. The trim removed 4 bases at V and 3 bases at J, leaving 5 bases unmatched. CDR1 KGHDR and CDR2 SFDVKD come from the germline V gene.

The rearrangement uses TRBV20-1 and TRBJ1-2, with 8 nucleotides matching TRBD1. CDR1 DFQATT and CDR2 SNEGSKA come from the germline V gene (reference sequence). Trimming took 6 bases from V and 8 from J; bases not matched to a gene: 8. The CDR3 loop spans 12 amino acids. CDR3 in amino acids: CSATGQGGGYTF. As DNA, the CDR3 is TGCAGTGCAACAGGACAGGGAGGAGGCTACACCTTC.

The chain employs TRBV29-1 and TRBJ2-1, with D possibly being TRBD2 (6 bases). Trimming removed 6 bases from V and 2 bases from J, with 14 bases in between. The CDR3 is 14 residues long. Germline assignment: CDR1 SQVTM and CDR2 ANQGSEA. CDR3 protein: CSVPGPGAYNEQFF. The DNA of the CDR3 is TGCAGCGTACCGGGACCGGGAGCCTACAATGAGCAGTTCTTC.

The chain recombines TRBV11-3 with TRBJ1-4; 8 bases map to TRBD1. Germline-derived CDR1 and CDR2 are SGHNT and YENEEA. The CDR3 is made up of 16 amino acids. With 2 bases clipped from V and 7 bases from J, the junction kept 9 bases outside the gene matches. The CDR3 loop is CASSLYVQGAGEKLFF. The CDR3 coding sequence is TGTGCCAGCAGCTTATACGTTCAGGGGGCGGGTGAAAAACTGTTTTTT.

This chain uses TRBV6-2 or TRBV6-3 with TRBJ2-1; 10 positions agree with TRBD2. Per the germline V gene, CDR1 is MNHEY and CDR2 is SVGEGT. The CDR3 totals 14 residues. V dropped 5 bases and J dropped 5; count of bases not matched to a gene: 3. The CDR3 coding sequence is TGTGCCAGCAGTCTCCTAGCGGGGGACAATGAGCAGTTCTTC. It yields the protein CASSLLAGDNEQFF.

The chain joins TRBV7-9 to TRBJ2-7; D is possibly TRBD1 or TRBD2 (5 bases each). The V end was cut by 1 base, the J end by 3 bases, with 10 bases between. The germline V gene encodes CDR1 SEHNR and CDR2 FQNEAQ (reference sequence). CDR3 length equals 14 residues. CDR3 coding DNA: TGTGCCAGCAGCTTAGGGGCAGGGAGCTACGAGCAGTACTTC. Translating gives CASSLGAGSYEQYF.

V is TRBV20-1 and J is TRBJ2-1, with 7 bases that match TRBD2. V lost 3 bases to trimming and J lost 0 bases; unmatched junction nucleotides: 8. Germline CDR1 reads DFQATT; CDR2 reads SNEGSKA (reference sequence). The CDR3 is 16 amino acids. The CDR3 DNA follows: TGCAGTGCTAGGTCCCCTAGCGGAAGCTCCTACAATGAGCAGTTCTTC. Translated, it gives CSARSPSGSSYNEQFF.

V gene TRBV7-2 combines with J gene TRBJ1-3; the D is unclear. The germline V gene has CDR1 SGHTA and CDR2 FQGNSA. V lost 0 bases to trimming and J lost 0 bases, with 6 bases between them. CDR3 length: 15 residues. Here the CDR3 DNA reads TGTGCCAGCAGCTTAGCCAGTAACTCTGGAAACACCATATATTTT. Its translation is CASSLASNSGNTIYF.